The T cell receptor beta chain described here comes from a study of blood T cells in healthy people across ages. Findings and caveats of the study: While age rose, TCR beta diversity per million T cells dropped in a roughly linear way. Because sorting was not performed, PBMCs prevented conclusive naive versus antigen-experienced comparison.

As to this clonotype: Its matching antigen is unknown.

Investigators took about 9.2 milliliters of peripheral blood from every donor. The use of a sample-barcoded 5' primer and a J-beta primer mix characterized a second PCR of roughly 7 to 11 cycles. A minimum of 2.5 million CDR3-containing paired-end reads was obtained for each sample. One entry per CDR3 protein, called by TCRdb with MiXCR from the 5' RACE reads. The data show approximately 1,000,000 distinct CDR3 sequences, 30% to 40% seen once. This CDR3 spans 14 amino acids. V shed 3 bases and J shed 4 bases, with 12 bases lying between them. From germline, CDR1 is SGHTA and CDR2 FQGTGA. Material for sequencing was blood. The rearrangement joins TRBV7-3 to TRBJ1-2; D remains unclear. This clonotype originated in a man aged 18 to 30 in good health. The CDR3 DNA follows: TGTGCCAGCAGCTTGACGGAACTATTCTATGGCTACACCTTC. Protein: CASSLTELFYGYTF.